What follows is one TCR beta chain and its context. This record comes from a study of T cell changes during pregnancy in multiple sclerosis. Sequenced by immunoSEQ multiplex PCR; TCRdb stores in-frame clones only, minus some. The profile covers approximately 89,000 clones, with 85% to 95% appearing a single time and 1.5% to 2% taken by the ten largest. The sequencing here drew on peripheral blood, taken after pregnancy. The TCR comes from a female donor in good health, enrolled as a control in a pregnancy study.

The CDR3 spells CAHREGLKTQYF. The CDR3 nucleotides read TGTGCCCACCGGGAAGGCCTAAAGACCCAGTACTTC. The chain joins TRBV30 to TRBJ2-5; possibly TRBD2 for D (5 bases). Deletions cut 8 bases from V and 6 bases from J, with 16 bases between. CDR3 length equals 12 residues. Germline V gene lookup returns CDR1 GTSNPN and CDR2 SVGIG (reference sequence).